This T cell receptor beta chain comes out of a study of neurological immune-mediated disorders (dated by TCRdb to between 2019 and 2020). At the level of the whole study: Among the approximately 34 multiple sclerosis patients, about 31 had relapsing-remitting MS and 3 had secondary progressive MS. Using UMI-based sequencing, the study compared peripheral blood TCR-beta repertoires from patients with HTLV-I-associated myelopathy (HAM/TSP), patients with multiple sclerosis, and healthy controls. Longitudinal samples, technical triplicates and paired sorted CD4+ and CD8+ T-cell subsets, alongside PBMC samples, were included among the roughly 97 TCR-beta libraries. The cohort was made up of 68 subjects, consisting of some 14 HAM/TSP patients, some 35 multiple sclerosis patients and 20 healthy controls. The paper as a whole reports these results and caveats: The MS cluster was not associated with any clinical or MRI features, and the authors stated that larger cohorts are needed. TCR clonal expansion was highest in HAM/TSP patients and lowest in MS patients, with MS patients falling below even healthy controls. In a phylogenetic analysis, the repertoires of 18 out of 34 MS patients fell into a single cluster of related CDR3 sequences, pointing to a possible signature at the repertoire level. Expanded clones from different subjects shared no identical CDR3 amino acid sequences, which suggests that TCR-beta repertoires were private in all groups.

For sorted-subset TCR libraries, 1 million sorted CD4+ or CD8+ T cells were used. The multiple sclerosis patients were enrolled in a US clinical protocol that evaluated disease progression with magnetic resonance imaging. Peripheral blood underwent Ficoll-Hypaque density gradient centrifugation to isolate PBMCs, which were then cryopreserved in liquid nitrogen. Paired sorted CD4+ and CD8+ subsets came from healthy controls, HAM/TSP patients and MS patients. This clonotype came up many times. This clone's antigen is unknown. Nothing much larger sits one base from this clone, and base qualities are not available. V sheds 3 bases and J sheds 4 bases, leaving 4 bases between their ends. CDR1 and CDR2, per the germline V gene (reference sequence), are LNHDA and SQIVND. Spanning cysteine to phenylalanine, the CDR3 consists of 12 amino acids. The entry retains the CDR3 DNA only, 36 bases that are in frame from base 1.

cDNA synthesis used template-switch 5'RACE with a primer carrying a 10-nucleotide random unique molecular identifier tagging each TCR transcript. Every sequencing run yielded over 170 million TCR-beta sequences covering 15-18 subjects. Total RNA was extracted with the RNeasy kit. The KAPA Real-time Library Amplification kit was used to amplify TCR-beta VDJ regions with primers for the TCR constant region and the 5'RACE anchor. Sample indexes and Illumina adaptors were added in a first PCR, and a second PCR then increased library yield. The roughly 650 bp TCR product was size-selected on a 2% E-gel SizeSelection system after Ampure bead purification. Library quality was checked on a Bioanalyzer, concentration was measured with Qubit, and libraries were quantified with the Kapa Library Quantification kit before pooling. Libraries were sequenced paired-end 2 x 150 bp on an Illumina HiSeq 2500. To increase sequence diversity, 25-30% phiX was spiked into each library pool. As for the authors' bioinformatics: The quality-filtered reads were processed with the UMI-based MiGEC pipeline, whose error correction step removed more than 80% of the raw TCR sequences. IMGT germline references were used for alignment of VDJ genes, and clonotypes were defined by a unique CDR3 amino acid sequence together with V-J genes. VDJtools evaluated clonal expansion, Shannon diversity and CDR3 relatedness (CalcPairwiseDistances, ClusterSamples); CLCbio workbench built phylogenetic trees. Clones with at least 8 unique UMIs were defined as expanded, with this threshold being based on coefficient-of-variation modelling across technical triplicates. The public reads were run again by TCRdb, first through fastp at Q25 and then through MiXCR, and only productive beta chains were kept. Rows are unified per CDR3 protein, each entry keeping the most common DNA and genes. TCRdb assigned the V and J calls; the authors' analysis was not used. The sample table holds 52,000 or so distinct CDR3 sequences, of which around 3.8% were seen once. The ten largest clones represent roughly 2% of the sample.

Sequenced: CD4+ T cells from blood. The receptor chain draws on TRBV19 and TRBJ2-1, with the D gene call left open. This sequence originates from a middle-aged woman with multiple sclerosis. The sequence in DNA is TGTGCCAGTAGTATCGATTACAATGAGCAGTTCTTC. It translates as CASSIDYNEQFF.